These 4 T cell receptor beta chains were all obtained from the same sample, sequenced in a study of neurological immune-mediated disorders. Time point of the sample: longitudinal time-point 2. One entry per CDR3 protein, called by TCRdb with MiXCR from the 5' RACE reads. The sample comprises roughly 60,000 distinct CDR3 sequences, about 10% of which are singletons, and about 12% rests with the top ten. Material for sequencing was PBMCs. The receptors here all came from a young man in good health.

This clonotype was detected a few times. This chain uses TRBV12-3 or TRBV12-4 with TRBJ2-2; 7 bases agree with TRBD2. Trimming at V came to 5 bases and at J to 6 bases, leaving 0 bases not matched to a gene. This CDR3 is 12 amino acids long. The CDR3 loop is CASSREAGELFF. The CDR3, as DNA: TGTGCCAGCAGTCGGGAGGCCGGGGAGCTGTTTTTT.

This clonotype was counted at least ten times. The V call is TRBV5-1, the J call TRBJ2-6, with D unresolved. Per germline, CDR1 SGHRS and CDR2 YFSETQ. The CDR3 is made up of 16 amino acids. V shed 0 bases and J shed 0 bases, with 7 bases lying between them. The CDR3: CASSLGAVSGANVLTF. For the CDR3, the DNA is TGCGCCAGCAGCTTGGGGGCAGTCTCTGGGGCCAACGTCCTGACTTTC.

In regard to this clonotype: A much larger clone is a single base away; this may be a read error. This sequence joins TRBV11-2 and TRBJ2-1; no clear D gene. CDR3 size: 12 residues. Germline values: CDR1 SGHAT, CDR2 FQNNGV. V lost 2 bases and J lost 10, with 9 bases in between. Here the CDR3 reads CASSLLILEQFF. The DNA for the CDR3 is TGTGCCAGCAGCTTATTGATCCTGGAGCAGTTCTTC.

Many counts were recorded for this clonotype. This chain joins TRBV20-1 and TRBJ2-7; 15 bases align to TRBD2. J was trimmed by 7 bases and V by 2 bases; bases with no gene match: 9. This CDR3 comprises 16 residues. Germline loops: CDR1 DFQATT, CDR2 SNEGSKA (reference sequence). In DNA form, the CDR3 reads TGCAGTGCTAGACCCTGGACTAGCGGGAGGGCCGGGGAGCAGTACTTC. Protein sequence: CSARPWTSGRAGEQYF.